This TCR beta chain was profiled in a study of Ad26.COV2.S vaccination and SARS-CoV-2 variants. V shed 3 bases and J shed 6 bases, with 15 bases lying between them. There are 14 residues in the CDR3. CDR1 and CDR2 from the germline V gene are MDHEN and SYDVKM. Clones were sequenced by immunoSEQ multiplex PCR, and TCRdb holds only the in-frame ones, with some missing. The sample contains some 460,000 clones, nearly 90% of which appear only once. Sample treatment: around 19 received Ad26.COV2.S at low or high dose, single or two shots; about 5 received placebo; per-sample allocation not given. The samples date from day 63 after the first vaccine or placebo injection.

The sequence was collected from a person between 18 and 59 years old who received the Ad26.COV2.S COVID-19 vaccine or a placebo. The V call is TRBV28, the J call TRBJ2-7, with D tentatively TRBD1 or TRBD2 (5 bases each). Sequenced material: peripheral blood, taken in a trial of Ad26.COV2.S vaccine versus placebo. The CDR3 here is CASSFGAGSREQYF. DNA for the CDR3: TGTGCCAGCAGTTTCGGGGCAGGGAGCCGCGAGCAGTACTTC.